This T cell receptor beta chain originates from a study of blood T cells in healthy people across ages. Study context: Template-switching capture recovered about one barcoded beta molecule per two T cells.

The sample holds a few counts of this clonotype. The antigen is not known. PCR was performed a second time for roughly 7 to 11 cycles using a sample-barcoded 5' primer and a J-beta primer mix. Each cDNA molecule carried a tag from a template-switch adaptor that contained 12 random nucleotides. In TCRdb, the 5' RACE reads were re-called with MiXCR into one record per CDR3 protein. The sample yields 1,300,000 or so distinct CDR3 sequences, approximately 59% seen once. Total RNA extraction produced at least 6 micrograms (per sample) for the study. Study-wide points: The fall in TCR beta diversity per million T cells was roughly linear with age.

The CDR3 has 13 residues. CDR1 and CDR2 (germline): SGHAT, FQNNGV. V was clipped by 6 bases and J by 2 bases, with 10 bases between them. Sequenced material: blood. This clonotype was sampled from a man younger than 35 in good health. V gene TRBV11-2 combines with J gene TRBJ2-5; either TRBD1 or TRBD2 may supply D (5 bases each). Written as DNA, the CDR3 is TGTGCCAGCAGATTGGGGACGCAAGAGACCCAGTACTTC. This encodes CASRLGTQETQYF.